Below, one TCR beta chain is given with its context. The antigen remains undetermined. Cultured CD4+ T cells had their DNA profiled by the Oncomine TCR Beta short-read assay. Investigators isolated genomic DNA from cultured CD4+ T cells. MiXCR, run by TCRdb on the PCR reads, gives a single entry per CDR3 protein. The sample has about 10,000 distinct CDR3 sequences, around 32% seen once. The source of the sample is a study of vaccination and CD4 T cells after COVID-19. On the study more broadly: The interval from dose two to post-vaccine sampling had a median of about 72 days, and it ranged from 14 to 241. Spike peptides, overlapping and drawn from SARS-CoV-2, HCoV-NL63, HCoV-OC43 and HCoV-229E, were used to stimulate cells.

Indicated treatment: approximately nine-day PBMC culture with coronavirus spike peptide pools or control peptides (ViraFEST assay). CD4+ T lymphocytes from the unexposed donor were collected before the COVID-19 pandemic (2011-2018). After expanding antigen-specific T cells with peptide pools, ViraFEST sequenced their TCRs. From germline, CDR1 is SNHLY and CDR2 FYNNEI. The CDR3 sequence is 16 residues long. V trimming: 6 bases; J trimming: 1 base; junction bases outside the gene matches: 10. V usage is TRBV2 and J usage is TRBJ2-7; 9 bases agree with TRBD1. Material: CD4+ T cells from blood, cultured in vitro. The sequence came from a human donor in good health. The CDR3 DNA follows: TGTGCCAGCAGATCTCCCGGGACAGGGATTTCCTACGAGCAGTACTTC. It is translated as CASRSPGTGISYEQYF.